The 22 T cell receptor beta chains in this list originate from one sample, sequenced in a study of T cells in Graves' hyperthyroidism and ophthalmopathy. TCR beta CDR3 regions were amplified from RNA. HTBI primers were used for first-round RT-PCR of the TCR CDR3. MiXCR was run by TCRdb on the multiplex PCR reads, yielding one entry per CDR3 protein. Of about 740,000 distinct CDR3 sequences in the sample, 12% to 15% were seen once. Sequencing was carried out using blood. The receptors derive from a young woman with Graves' hyperthyroidism.

The sample holds many counts of this clonotype. The chain uses TRBV27 and TRBJ2-2; 13 nucleotides align to TRBD2. CDR3 size: 19 residues. J gave up 6 bases and V 4 bases, and 14 bases lay outside the gene matches. Germline lookup yields CDR1 MNHEY and CDR2 SMNVEV (reference sequence). The CDR3 DNA is TGTGCCAGCAGTTCGTCCGGACTAGCGGGAGTAGCGGCCGCCGGGGAGCTGTTTTTT. Residues: CASSSSGLAGVAAAGELFF.

In its sample, this clonotype was seen a few times. This chain uses TRBV28 with TRBJ2-3, with D hard to call. CDR3 length: 15 residues. The germline V and J ends were trimmed by 3 bases and 10 bases, with 20 bases remaining between them. The germline CDR1 and CDR2 sequences are MDHEN and SYDVKM. CDR3 coding DNA: TGTGCCAGCAGTTTTCCCGGAAAGCACAGATACGCGCAGTATTTT. It is translated as CASSFPGKHRYAQYF.

V is TRBV7-2 and J is TRBJ2-7, with a weak D call TRBD2 (5 bases). V lost 0 bases, J lost 4 bases, and 7 bases lay in between. There are 13 residues in the CDR3. Germline CDR1 and CDR2: SGHTA and FQGNSA. In DNA form, the CDR3 reads TGTGCCAGCAGCTTAGCAGCGGAGTACGAGCAGTACTTC. Translating gives CASSLAAEYEQYF.

This clonotype was observed a few times. The rearrangement uses TRBV6-1 and TRBJ1-2; D may be TRBD1 (5 bases). The germline V gene has CDR1 MNHNS and CDR2 SASEGT. V was trimmed by 6 bases and J by 2 bases, leaving 19 bases between them. The CDR3 totals 16 residues. The CDR3: CASRSPGGIMNYGYTF. The CDR3 bases are TGTGCCAGCAGGAGCCCGGGGGGTATCATGAACTATGGCTACACCTTC.

This clonotype has ten or more counts. This chain uses TRBV28 with TRBJ2-7; the D is unclear. Germline loops: CDR1 MDHEN, CDR2 SYDVKM. V was clipped by 2 bases and J by 3 bases, with 11 bases between them. The length of the CDR3 is 14 residues. The CDR3 DNA is TGTGCCAGCAGTTTAACCCAGGTCAACTACGAGCAGTACTTC. Translation: CASSLTQVNYEQYF.

This clonotype was detected ten times or more. The V gene is TRBV7-2, the J gene TRBJ2-1; D may be TRBD2 (5 bases). Trimming took 5 bases from V and 12 from J, leaving 26 bases between them. The germline CDR1 and CDR2 sequences are SGHTA and FQGNSA. The CDR3 covers 16 residues. The CDR3 reads CASSRRSGGRTQGQFF. The CDR3 coding sequence is TGTGCCAGCAGCCGACGCTCAGGCGGGCGGACTCAAGGGCAGTTCTTC.

This clonotype was recorded a few times. V is TRBV4-1 and J is TRBJ2-5, with 14 bases aligning to TRBD2. CDR1 and CDR2 (germline): MGHRA, YSYEKL. This CDR3 has 19 amino acids. The ends lost 2 bases at V and 4 bases at J; junction bases unmatched: 12. The chain's CDR3 is CASSQRPSGLAGATETQYF. In DNA, the CDR3 is TGCGCCAGCAGCCAACGTCCCTCGGGACTAGCGGGAGCCACAGAGACCCAGTACTTC.

This chain connects TRBV10-3 to TRBJ1-5; no firm D call. CDR1 and CDR2 from the germline V gene are ENHRY and SYGVKD. V lost 5 bases to trimming and J lost 4 bases, with 9 bases between them. The CDR3 is made up of 13 amino acids. The CDR3 protein is CAISWDGNQPQHF. The DNA for the CDR3 is TGTGCCATCAGTTGGGATGGTAATCAGCCCCAGCATTTT.

The chain links TRBV6-1 to TRBJ2-7; TRBD1 matches at 9 bases. Germline V CDR1 and CDR2: MNHNS, SASEGT. The CDR3 has 16 amino acids. The J segment lost 7 bases and the V segment lost 5 bases, leaving 15 bases of the junction unmatched. The CDR3 DNA reads as TGTGCCAGCAGTACAACCGGACAGGGGAAGATCAAGGAGCAGTACTTC. Residues: CASSTTGQGKIKEQYF.

This clonotype was seen many times. An end of the junction does not agree with germline; a read error may underlie this. This rearrangement joins TRBV5-1 to TRBJ2-7; weak D call: TRBD2 (5 bases). The V gene's germline CDR1 is SGHRS and CDR2 YFSETQ. The CDR3 extends over 12 amino acids. The CDR3 nucleotides read TGTGCCAGCAGCTTAGAGGGCTACGAGCAGTACTTC. It translates to CASSLEGYEQYF.

Many counts were recorded for this clonotype. The V gene is TRBV3-1, the J gene TRBJ2-7; no clear D. The CDR3 has 11 amino acids. The germline V gene has CDR1 LGHDT and CDR2 YNNKEL (reference sequence). V lost 2 bases and J 5 bases, leaving 4 bases between the germline ends. As DNA, the CDR3 is TGTGCCAGCAGCCAAAGCCACGAGCAGTACTTC. It yields the protein CASSQSHEQYF.

This clonotype was counted at least ten times. The J gene is TRBJ1-1, the V gene TRBV3-1, with TRBD1 matching over 9 bases. Per the germline V gene, CDR1 is LGHDT and CDR2 is YNNKEL (reference sequence). V was clipped by 11 bases and J by 5 bases; unmatched bases: 15. This CDR3 is built from 15 residues. The CDR3 protein is CASRTGERMETEAFF. The CDR3 nucleotides are TGTGCCTCTAGGACAGGGGAGAGGATGGAGACTGAAGCTTTCTTT.

This clonotype was picked up many times. V is TRBV6-7 and J is TRBJ2-3; 10 nucleotides agree with TRBD2. TRBV6-7 is recorded as an ORF, its role being uncertain. The CDR3 has 17 residues. The trim removed 0 bases at V and 2 bases at J, leaving 5 bases unmatched. For the CDR3, the DNA is TGTGCCAGCAGTTACTCCCCAGCGGGAGGGTACACAGATACGCAGTATTTT. Its protein product is CASSYSPAGGYTDTQYF.

The chain links TRBV9 to TRBJ2-7; no firm D call. The V gene lost 5 bases and the J gene lost 3 bases, with 18 bases spanning the gap. This CDR3 is 15 amino acids long. Germline CDR1 and CDR2: SGDLS and YYNGEE. CDR3 sequence reads: CASSASWSINYEQYF. The CDR3, as DNA: TGTGCCAGCAGTGCGAGTTGGAGTATTAACTACGAGCAGTACTTC.

This clonotype appeared many times. V is TRBV7-8 and J is TRBJ2-7; 13 bases agree with TRBD2. The CDR3 is made up of 15 amino acids. The J segment lost 10 bases and the V segment lost 0 bases, leaving 6 bases of the junction unmatched. Germline-derived CDR1 and CDR2 are SGHVS and FQNEAQ. CDR3 bases: TGTGCCAGCAGCTTAGCTAGGACTAGCGGGAGTGATCAGTACTTC. This gives the protein CASSLARTSGSDQYF.

The chain uses TRBV6-1 and TRBJ2-1, with D perhaps matching TRBD2 (6 bases). CDR3 length: 13 amino acids. The V gene's germline CDR1 is MNHNS and CDR2 SASEGT. Trimming cost V 7 bases and J 10 bases, with 17 bases left between them. As DNA, the CDR3 is TGTGCCAGCACCCAGACTAGGGCGGGCGAGCAGTTCTTC. Amino acids: CASTQTRAGEQFF.

This clonotype was detected many times. This chain uses TRBV12-3 or TRBV12-4 with TRBJ2-1; 11 nucleotides align to TRBD2. The trim removed 0 bases at V and 5 bases at J, leaving 18 bases unmatched. This CDR3 contains 21 residues. The CDR3 DNA is TGTGCCAGCAGTTTAGCCACGATTTTCGGGACTAGCGGAAGAGACGACAATGAGCAGTTCTTC. It is translated as CASSLATIFGTSGRDDNEQFF.

This clonotype appeared a few times. This chain joins TRBV28 and TRBJ1-1; no clear D. This CDR3 comprises 14 residues. V was clipped by 4 bases and J by 1 base, with 10 bases between them. Germline CDR1 and CDR2: MDHEN and SYDVKM. In nucleotides, the CDR3 is TGTGCCAGCAGTTCCTCCGGGAAGAACACTGAAGCTTTCTTT. Its protein is CASSSSGKNTEAFF.

The chain joins TRBV7-2 to TRBJ2-1, with 15 bases that match TRBD2. This CDR3 comprises 14 residues. Germline CDR1 reads SGHTA; CDR2 reads FQGNSA. With 5 bases clipped from V and 11 bases from J, the junction kept 4 bases outside the gene matches. Here the CDR3 DNA reads TGTGCCAGCAGCCCGGGACTAGCGGGGGGAAAGCAGTTCTTC. Protein sequence: CASSPGLAGGKQFF.

This clonotype was detected many times. DNA of the CDR3: TGCGCCAGCAGCTTGGTCCCCGGGAGGGGGAGCACAGATACGCAGTATTTT. Translating gives CASSLVPGRGSTDTQYF. This chain connects TRBV5-1 to TRBJ2-3; 8 positions agree with TRBD2. Trimming removed 0 bases from V and 0 bases from J; junction bases left unmatched: 6. CDR3 size: 17 residues. Germline V gene sequence: CDR1 SGHRS, CDR2 YFSETQ.

This clonotype was found many times. The chain carries TRBV3-1 and TRBJ2-2; D not certain. The CDR3 runs 12 residues. The V end was cut by 3 bases, the J end by 6 bases, with 5 bases between. Germline V gives CDR1 LGHDT, CDR2 YNNKEL (reference sequence). CDR3 amino acids: CASSHAAGELFF. In nucleotides, the CDR3 is TGTGCCAGCAGCCACGCTGCCGGGGAGCTGTTTTTT.

There are many counts of this clonotype. The V call is TRBV11-2, the J call TRBJ2-1; D is unclear. CDR3 size: 16 residues. CDR1 is SGHAT, CDR2 FQNNGV, per germline. The V and J ends lost 1 base and 0 bases respectively, with 10 bases between them. The CDR3 nucleotides are TGTGCCAGCAGCTTAGTTCTGGGAAGCTCCTACAATGAGCAGTTCTTC. Its protein product is CASSLVLGSSYNEQFF.